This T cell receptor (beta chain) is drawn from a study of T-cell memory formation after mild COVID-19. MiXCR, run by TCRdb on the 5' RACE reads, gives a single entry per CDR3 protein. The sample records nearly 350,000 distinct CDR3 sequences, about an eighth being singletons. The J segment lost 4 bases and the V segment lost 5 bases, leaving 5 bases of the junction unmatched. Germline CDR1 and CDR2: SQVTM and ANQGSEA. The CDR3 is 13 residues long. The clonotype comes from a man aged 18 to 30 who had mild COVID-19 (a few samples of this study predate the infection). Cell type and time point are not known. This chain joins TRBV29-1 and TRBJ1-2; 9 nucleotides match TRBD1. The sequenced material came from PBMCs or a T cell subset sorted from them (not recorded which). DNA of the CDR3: TGCAGCGTTCCGGGACAGGGTATCTATGGCTACACCTTC. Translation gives CSVPGQGIYGYTF.